The 25 T cell receptor beta chains reported below all come from one sample, sequenced in a study of shared clonotypes between healthy human individuals. Data came from immunoSEQ multiplex PCR; TCRdb stores just in-frame clones and leaves some out. The sample includes 550,000 to 700,000 clones, around four fifths of them seen just once. Material: memory CD4+ T cells sorted from blood. Noted subset: CD45RA-negative fraction. The receptors were sampled from a woman aged 25-40 years in good health.

The CDR3 reads CASSLSPGTLSYEQYF. CDR3 in DNA: TGTGCCAGCAGTTTATCCCCAGGGACCCTCTCCTACGAGCAGTACTTC. This sequence joins TRBV27 and TRBJ2-7; D assignment may be TRBD1 or TRBD2 (5 bases each). The CDR3 runs to 16 residues. The V gene's germline CDR1 is MNHEY and CDR2 SMNVEV (reference sequence). Trimming cost V 0 bases and J 0 bases, with 12 bases left between them.

V usage is TRBV28 and J usage is TRBJ2-7; 10 bases fit TRBD1. Germline values: CDR1 MDHEN, CDR2 SYDVKM. CDR3 length: 14 residues. With V trimmed by 10 bases and J by 2 bases, 8 bases remained unmatched. This chain's CDR3 is CATGSGTGAYEQYF. The CDR3 DNA sequence: TGTGCCACTGGGTCCGGGACAGGGGCCTACGAGCAGTACTTC.

The chain combines TRBV2 with TRBJ1-1, with D possibly TRBD1 on 5 matching bases. CDR3 size: 14 residues. V was shortened by 6 bases and J by 4 bases, with 15 bases between the two germline ends. Germline lookup yields CDR1 SNHLY and CDR2 FYNNEI. CDR3: CASRKGSTATEAFF. Written as DNA, the CDR3 is TGTGCCAGCAGGAAGGGGTCCACGGCCACTGAAGCTTTCTTT.

The sample holds one count of this clone. V is TRBV6-5 and J is TRBJ1-2; D unresolved. The V end was cut by 0 bases, the J end by 7 bases, with 15 bases between. Germline loops: CDR1 MNHEY, CDR2 SVGAGI. The CDR3 covers 15 residues. CDR3 in DNA: TGTGCCAGCAGTTACTCGAATCGAGCGTCGGGTGGCTACACCTTC. Its protein product is CASSYSNRASGGYTF.

The rearrangement uses TRBV19 and TRBJ2-5, with 10 bases fitting TRBD1. This CDR3 comprises 15 residues. Germline loops: CDR1 LNHDA, CDR2 SQIVND (reference sequence). J gave up 7 bases and V 5 bases, and 10 bases lay outside the gene matches. This CDR3 is CASSGGQGPTGTQYF. CDR3 nucleotide sequence: TGTGCCAGTAGTGGGGGACAGGGGCCGACGGGGACCCAGTACTTC. The complete variable domain, with remaining parts taken from reference TRBV19 and TRBJ2-5, reads DGGITQSPKYLFRKEGQNVTLSCEQNLNHDAMYWYRQDPGQGLRLIYYSQIVNDFQKGDIAEGYSVSREKKESFPLTVTSAQKNPTAFYLCASSGGQGPTGTQYFGPGTRLLVL.

On this clone itself: The sample has other DNA sequences that encode this CDR3 too. V and J are TRBV11-3 and TRBJ2-2, with 8 bases aligning to TRBD1. CDR1 SGHNT and CDR2 YENEEA come from the germline V gene. This CDR3 comprises 13 residues. V lost 8 bases, J lost 1 base, and 0 bases stayed unmatched. CDR3 sequence: CASGQGNTGELFF. DNA for the CDR3: TGTGCCAGCGGACAGGGGAACACCGGGGAGCTGTTTTTT.

The rearrangement links TRBV29-1 to TRBJ1-2; a possible D gene is TRBD1 (6 bases). Trimming pared 6 bases from V and 0 bases from J, leaving 8 bases between. CDR1 is SQVTM and CDR2 is ANQGSEA in the germline V gene. The CDR3 contains 12 residues. In DNA form, the CDR3 reads TGCAGCGTCTGGACAGCTAACTATGGCTACACCTTC. Translated: CSVWTANYGYTF. Drawing the rest from reference TRBV29-1 and TRBJ1-2, the complete variable domain is SAVISQKPSRDICQRGTSLTIQCQVDSQVTMMFWYRQQPGQSLTLIATANQGSEATYESGFVIDKFPISRPNLTFSTLTVSNMSPEDSSIYLCSVWTANYGYTFGSGTRLTVV.

The CDR3 sequence is CASRAPVGSQHF. The CDR3 nucleotides are TGTGCCAGCAGGGCACCTGTAGGGTCCCAGCATTTT. The chain employs TRBV2 and TRBJ1-5; no clear D. CDR3 length: 12 amino acids. Germline V gene sequence: CDR1 SNHLY, CDR2 FYNNEI. V dropped 6 bases and J dropped 11 bases, with 14 bases sitting between them.

The chain recombines TRBV11-2 with TRBJ2-1; 10 positions agree with TRBD2. This CDR3 has 14 residues. The trim removed 4 bases at V and 7 bases at J, leaving 4 bases unmatched. CDR1 and CDR2 (germline): SGHAT, FQNNGV. Here the CDR3 reads CASSSGTSANEQFF. The CDR3 coding sequence is TGTGCCAGCAGCTCGGGGACTAGCGCGAATGAGCAGTTCTTC.

V usage is TRBV28 and J usage is TRBJ2-1; D is perhaps TRBD1 (5 bases). This CDR3 contains 15 residues. V dropped 6 bases and J dropped 5 bases, with 17 bases sitting between them. Germline V CDR1 and CDR2: MDHEN, SYDVKM. CDR3 sequence: CASRVTRSDNNEQFF. In DNA, the CDR3 is TGTGCCAGCAGGGTGACTCGTTCGGACAACAATGAGCAGTTCTTC.

The V and J genes are TRBV6-1 and TRBJ2-1; unclear D gene. This CDR3 region has 15 residues. The V gene lost 1 base and the J gene lost 3 bases, with 10 bases spanning the gap. Germline CDR1 and CDR2: MNHNS and SASEGT. CDR3 nucleotide sequence: TGTGCCAGCAGTGAAGTGGCAGGATACTACAATGAGCAGTTCTTC. It codes for CASSEVAGYYNEQFF.

The chain couples TRBV6-1 to TRBJ1-2, with D perhaps matching TRBD1 (5 bases). V was trimmed by 5 bases and J by 6 bases, leaving 16 bases between them. This CDR3 has 14 amino acids. The germline gives CDR1 MNHNS, CDR2 SASEGT. CDR3 sequence reads: CASSLQGGADGYTF. The CDR3 coding sequence is TGTGCCAGCAGTCTCCAGGGAGGGGCTGATGGCTACACCTTC.

The rearrangement links TRBV5-1 to TRBJ2-1; D remains unclear. The CDR3 length is 13 residues. V was trimmed by 5 bases and J by 6 bases, leaving 12 bases between them. CDR1 is SGHRS, CDR2 YFSETQ, per germline. The CDR3 is CASSMQVSNEQFF. DNA for the CDR3: TGCGCCAGCAGTATGCAAGTTAGCAATGAGCAGTTCTTC. The whole variable domain, filled in from reference TRBV5-1 and TRBJ2-1, reads KAGVTQTPRYLIKTRGQQVTLSCSPISGHRSVSWYQQTPGQGLQFLFEYFSETQRNKGNFPGRFSGRQFSNSRSEMNVSTLELGDSALYLCASSMQVSNEQFFGPGTRLTVL.

The rearrangement uses TRBV11-2 and TRBJ2-2, with D tentatively TRBD2 (6 bases). V was clipped by 3 bases and J by 8 bases, with 13 bases between them. The length of the CDR3 is 14 residues. Germline V gene data show CDR1 as SGHAT and CDR2 as FQNNGV. CDR3 DNA sequence: TGTGCCAGCAGCTTGTACCGGGAGTCGGGGGAGCTGTTTTTT. It codes for CASSLYRESGELFF.

This chain links TRBV25-1 with TRBJ2-1; 10 nucleotides match TRBD2. V lost 3 bases, J lost 7 bases, and 15 bases stayed unmatched. Germline V lookup: CDR1 MGHDK, CDR2 SYGVNS. The CDR3 is made up of 18 amino acids. CDR3: CASSDSASGSKGMNEQFF. The DNA of the CDR3 is TGTGCCAGCAGTGATAGTGCTAGCGGGAGTAAGGGTATGAATGAGCAGTTCTTC.

The chain recombines TRBV2 with TRBJ2-5; unclear D gene. This CDR3 comprises 13 residues. Trimming pared 7 bases from V and 5 bases from J, leaving 14 bases between. Germline lookup yields CDR1 SNHLY and CDR2 FYNNEI. The CDR3 DNA is TGTGCCAGCATGGTAGAGACCGGGGAGACCCAGTACTTC. Translation: CASMVETGETQYF. Based on the CDR3 plus reference TRBV2 and TRBJ2-5, the full variable domain is EPEVTQTPSHQVTQMGQEVILRCVPISNHLYFYWYRQILGQKVEFLVSFYNNEISEKSEIFDDQFSVERPDGSNFTLKIRSTKLEDSAMYFCASMVETGETQYFGPGTRLLVL.

This rearrangement joins TRBV28 to TRBJ2-7, with TRBD2 identical over 9 bases. Germline values: CDR1 MDHEN, CDR2 SYDVKM. Trimming removed 6 bases from V and 5 bases from J; junction bases left unmatched: 11. CDR3 length: 15 residues. The DNA of the CDR3 is TGTGCCAGCAGATCCCCTAGCGGGGTAATAGACGAGCAGTACTTC. It translates to CASRSPSGVIDEQYF.

The chain is built from TRBV7-2 and TRBJ2-7; no definite D call. Germline lookup yields CDR1 SGHTA and CDR2 FQGNSA. V was pared by 1 base and J by 4 bases, with 14 bases between. This CDR3 comprises 15 residues. DNA of the CDR3: TGTGCCAGCAGCTTAGGTGGCGGAGTGACGTACGAGCAGTACTTC. Amino acids: CASSLGGGVTYEQYF. Filled out from reference TRBV7-2 and TRBJ2-7, the complete variable domain reads GAGVSQSPSNKVTEKGKDVELRCDPISGHTALYWYRQSLGQGLEFLIYFQGNSAPDKSGLPSDRFSAERTGGSVSTLTIQRTQQEDSAVYLCASSLGGGVTYEQYFGPGTRLTVT.

The gene calls are TRBV19 and TRBJ1-2; D ambiguous. Germline CDR1 is LNHDA and CDR2 is SQIVND (reference sequence). The CDR3 is 16 residues long. V lost 2 bases, J lost 4 bases, and 17 bases lay in between. CDR3 in amino acids: CASSIHSADAFYGYTF. The CDR3 DNA reads as TGTGCCAGTAGTATACACAGCGCGGACGCATTCTATGGCTACACCTTC. Complete variable domain (other parts from reference TRBV19 and TRBJ1-2): DGGITQSPKYLFRKEGQNVTLSCEQNLNHDAMYWYRQDPGQGLRLIYYSQIVNDFQKGDIAEGYSVSREKKESFPLTVTSAQKNPTAFYLCASSIHSADAFYGYTFGSGTRLTVV.

The chain employs TRBV29-1 and TRBJ2-2, with D possibly TRBD2 on 6 matching bases. The CDR3 has 15 residues. Trimming took off 4 bases at V and 2 bases at J, with 14 bases between the two ends. CDR1 and CDR2 from the germline V gene are SQVTM and ANQGSEA. CDR3 DNA sequence: TGCAGCGTTGTAACCTATAGCGGTAACACCGGGGAGCTGTTTTTT. It encodes CSVVTYSGNTGELFF.

The chain links TRBV10-3 to TRBJ2-3, with TRBD2 as a possible D gene (6 bases). Germline V gene lookup returns CDR1 ENHRY and CDR2 SYGVKD. V dropped 2 bases and J dropped 0 bases, with 9 bases sitting between them. The CDR3 loop spans 15 amino acids. In DNA, the CDR3 is TGTGCCATCAGTGAGCTAGCGTCTAGCACAGATACGCAGTATTTT. Protein: CAISELASSTDTQYF.

This chain links TRBV6-6 with TRBJ1-3, with TRBD1 identical over 12 bases. From germline, CDR1 is MNHNY and CDR2 SVGAGI (reference sequence). V shed 9 bases, J shed 4 bases, and the junction held 10 bases outside the gene matches. The CDR3 length is 16 residues. CDR3 loop: CARPGQGAIVGNTIYF. In DNA form, the CDR3 reads TGTGCCAGACCGGGACAGGGGGCAATAGTCGGAAACACCATATATTTT.

This clone was counted between two and nine times. The chain recombines TRBV6-6 with TRBJ1-2; 9 nucleotides line up with TRBD1. The CDR3 loop spans 15 amino acids. The junction had 11 bases not matched to a gene; V was cut back by 6 bases and J by 6 bases. CDR1 MNHNY and CDR2 SVGAGI come from the germline V gene (reference sequence). The CDR3 reads CASSGQGSLIDGYTF. CDR3 coding DNA: TGTGCCAGCAGCGGACAGGGGTCTTTGATCGATGGCTACACCTTC.

With respect to this clone: The sample carries other DNA sequences with the same CDR3. V is TRBV5-1 and J is TRBJ2-1; D is possibly TRBD2 (5 bases). The germline V and J ends were trimmed by 3 bases and 1 base, with 11 bases remaining between them. CDR3 length: 15 residues. Germline V CDR1 and CDR2: SGHRS, YFSETQ. In DNA, the CDR3 is TGCGCCAGCAGCTCGGACTCTTCATCCTACAATGAGCAGTTCTTC. It translates to CASSSDSSSYNEQFF.

This clone has ten or more counts. The chain joins TRBV19 to TRBJ1-1; 7 bases match TRBD1. The ends lost 1 base at V and 6 bases at J; junction bases unmatched: 5. Germline V CDR1 and CDR2: LNHDA, SQIVND (reference sequence). This CDR3 contains 14 residues. Here the CDR3 reads CASSIGQGFPEAFF. CDR3 DNA: TGTGCCAGTAGTATAGGACAGGGTTTCCCTGAAGCTTTCTTT.